Listed here are 9 T cell receptor beta chains from one sample, sequenced in a study of CD8 T cells in ankylosing spondylitis. Study results and caveats: It appeared that ankylosing spondylitis blood was characterized by a TCR beta motif of about eight highly homologous variants.

In TCRdb, the 5' RACE reads were re-called with MiXCR into one record per CDR3 protein. The sample records fewer than 450,000 distinct CDR3 sequences, 17% being singletons. The antigens for these receptors are not known. The specimen sequenced was blood, either unsorted or a sorted T cell fraction (not recorded which). These receptors all come from a male donor with ankylosing spondylitis.

This chain connects TRBV18 to TRBJ2-7; 9 nucleotides agree with TRBD1. Losses at the gene ends were 2 bases for V and 11 bases for J; bases not matched to a gene: 7. The germline CDR1 and CDR2 sequences are KGHSH and LQKENI. The CDR3 is 13 amino acids. The CDR3 here is CASSPRDRDIEYF. The CDR3 DNA sequence: TGTGCCAGCTCACCAAGGGACAGGGATATCGAGTACTTC.

This clonotype was found a few times. The J gene is TRBJ2-1, the V gene TRBV12-3 or TRBV12-4, with 7 bases identical to TRBD1. The CDR3 loop spans 14 amino acids. V lost 3 bases and J lost 10; bases outside the gene matches: 9. The CDR3 loop is CASSFGQGVWEQFF. CDR3 nucleotides: TGTGCCAGCAGTTTCGGGCAGGGGGTCTGGGAGCAGTTCTTC.

This chain joins TRBV7-9 and TRBJ2-7; 8 bases match TRBD2. The V gene's germline CDR1 is SEHNR and CDR2 FQNEAQ (reference sequence). CDR3 length equals 15 residues. With 4 bases clipped from V and 6 bases from J, the junction kept 11 bases outside the gene matches. DNA of the CDR3: TGTGCCAGCAGCTCCCTAGCGGGCAGGACGGCCGAGCAGTACTTC. Protein: CASSSLAGRTAEQYF.

There are many counts of this clonotype. The rearrangement links TRBV4-3 to TRBJ2-7; D call uncertain. CDR1 LGHNA and CDR2 YSLEER come from the germline V gene. Trimming cost V 2 bases and J 1 base, with 12 bases left between them. The CDR3 spans 15 residues. CDR3 coding DNA: TGCGCCAGCAGCCAATTCGGCGGAAGATCCTACGAGCAGTACTTC. This translates into CASSQFGGRSYEQYF.

This clonotype was observed a few times. The chain links TRBV4-3 to TRBJ1-1; perhaps TRBD1 as D (5 bases). The CDR3 contains 14 residues. V was pared by 1 base and J by 1 base, with 7 bases between. CDR1 is LGHNA, CDR2 YSLEER, per germline. The CDR3 loop is CASSQVQGNTEAFF. In DNA, the CDR3 is TGCGCCAGCAGCCAAGTCCAGGGGAACACTGAAGCTTTCTTT.

This clonotype was found a few times. The chain carries TRBV27 and TRBJ2-5, with D perhaps matching TRBD1 (6 bases). Germline values: CDR1 MNHEY, CDR2 SMNVEV (reference sequence). Trimming cost V 6 bases and J 6 bases, with 17 bases left between them. The CDR3 extends over 14 amino acids. CDR3 sequence reads: CASRTHRAGQTQYF. Written as DNA, the CDR3 is TGTGCCAGCAGAACCCACAGGGCTGGGCAGACCCAGTACTTC.

This clonotype was picked up a small number of times. The J gene is TRBJ2-3, the V gene TRBV5-1; the D is unclear. Deletions cut 0 bases from V and 0 bases from J, with 14 bases between. The CDR3 is 17 amino acids. CDR1 is SGHRS, CDR2 YFSETQ, per germline. The CDR3 region has the DNA TGCGCCAGCAGCTTGGGGGCCTCCATAAAAAGCACAGATACGCAGTATTTT. It encodes CASSLGASIKSTDTQYF.

In this sample, this clonotype turned up a few times. This chain links TRBV28 with TRBJ2-3, with TRBD2 matching 11 bases. The CDR3 consists of 17 residues. The germline V gene encodes CDR1 MDHEN and CDR2 SYDVKM. J gave up 4 bases and V 4 bases, and 10 bases lay outside the gene matches. In nucleotides, the CDR3 is TGTGCCAGCAGTTCATCGATAGCGGGAGGGCACCCAGATACGCAGTATTTT. Encoded protein: CASSSSIAGGHPDTQYF.

The chain carries TRBV6-5 and TRBJ1-1; D uncertain. The CDR3 is 14 amino acids. Germline values: CDR1 MNHEY, CDR2 SVGAGI. Trimming pared 0 bases from V and 3 bases from J, leaving 8 bases between. The CDR3 DNA reads TGTGCCAGCAGTTACTCGGGCAGATACACTGAAGCTTTCTTT. Translation: CASSYSGRYTEAFF.